A single T cell receptor (beta chain) is shown here with its context. The CDR3 sequence is 12 residues long. Germline CDR1 and CDR2: SGHDN and FVKESK. V was trimmed by 4 bases and J by 6 bases, leaving 7 bases between them. It was RNA transcripts that yielded the amplified TCR beta CDR3 regions. The HTBI primer set was used in a first-round RT-PCR of the TCR CDR3. TCRdb reanalysed the multiplex PCR reads using MiXCR and keeps one entry per CDR3 protein. Here the sample spans about 300,000 distinct CDR3 sequences, roughly a fifth being singletons. The data belong to a study of T cells in Graves' hyperthyroidism and ophthalmopathy. Patients were excluded for uncontrolled infection, other autoimmune disease, pregnancy or lactation.

What was sequenced was blood. This sequence originates from a man aged 45-65 years with Graves' ophthalmopathy. The chain links TRBV14 to TRBJ2-1; D unresolved. CDR3 region: CASSPPSNEQFF. CDR3 bases: TGTGCCAGCAGCCCCCCCAGCAATGAGCAGTTCTTC.